The T cell receptor beta chain under discussion was sequenced for a study of Ad26.COV2.S vaccination and SARS-CoV-2 variants. Notes on this clone: Antigen specificity is unknown.

Treatment described: roughly 19 received Ad26.COV2.S at low or high dose, single or two shots; about five received placebo; per-sample allocation not given. Sample collection was performed on day 63 after the first vaccine or placebo injection. Built on an Ad26 vector, the vaccine expressed Wuhan-strain SARS-CoV-2 spike. Study-wide results and caveats: Total T cell responses may have been underestimated by the TCR breadth and depth analyses. The placebo group had lower spike-specific TCR breadth than the vaccine recipients did.

Assay: immunoSEQ multiplex PCR; the TCRdb copy retains only in-frame clones and omits some. The sample carries hundreds of thousands of clones, more than 70% recorded once. The CDR3 has 13 residues. With V trimmed by 8 bases and J by 6 bases, 6 bases remained unmatched. Sequences were derived from peripheral blood, sampled in a trial of Ad26.COV2.S vaccine versus placebo. The clonotype was recovered from a person aged 18-65 years who received the Ad26.COV2.S COVID-19 vaccine or a placebo. This sequence joins TRBV12-3 or TRBV12-4 and TRBJ2-2; 7 bases match TRBD1. The CDR3, as DNA: TGTGCCAGCGGACGACAGGGCGCCGGGGAGCTGTTTTTT. Its protein is CASGRQGAGELFF.